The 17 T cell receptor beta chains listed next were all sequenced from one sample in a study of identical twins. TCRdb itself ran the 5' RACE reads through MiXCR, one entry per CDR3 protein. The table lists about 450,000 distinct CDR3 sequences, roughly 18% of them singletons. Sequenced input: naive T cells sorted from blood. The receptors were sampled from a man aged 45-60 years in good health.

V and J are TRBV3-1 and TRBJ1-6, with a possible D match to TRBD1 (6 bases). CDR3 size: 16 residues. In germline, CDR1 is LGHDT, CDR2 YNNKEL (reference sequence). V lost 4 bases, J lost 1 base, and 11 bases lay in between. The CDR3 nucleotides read TGTGCCAGCAGCCCATTTCAGGGGTCCTATAATTCACCCCTCCACTTT. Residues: CASSPFQGSYNSPLHF.

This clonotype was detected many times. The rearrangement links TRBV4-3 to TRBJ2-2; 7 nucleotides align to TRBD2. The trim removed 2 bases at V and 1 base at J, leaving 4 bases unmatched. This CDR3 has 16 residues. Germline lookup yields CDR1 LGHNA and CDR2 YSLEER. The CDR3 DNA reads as TGCGCCAGCAGCCAACTATGGGGGGGGAACACCGGGGAGCTGTTTTTT. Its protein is CASSQLWGGNTGELFF.

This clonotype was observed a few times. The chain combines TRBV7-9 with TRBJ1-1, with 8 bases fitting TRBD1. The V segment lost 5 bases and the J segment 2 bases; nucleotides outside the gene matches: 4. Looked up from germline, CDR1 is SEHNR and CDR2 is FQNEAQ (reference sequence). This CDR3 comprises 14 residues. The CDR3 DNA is TGTGCCAGCAGCCAACAGGGGGGCAACACTGAAGCTTTCTTT. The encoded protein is CASSQQGGNTEAFF. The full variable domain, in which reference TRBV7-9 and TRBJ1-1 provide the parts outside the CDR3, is DTGVSQNPRHKITKRGQNVTFRCDPISEHNRLYWYRQTLGQGPEFLTYFQNEAQLEKSRLLSDRFSAERPKGSFSTLEIQRTEQGDSAMYLCASSQQGGNTEAFFGQGTRLTVV.

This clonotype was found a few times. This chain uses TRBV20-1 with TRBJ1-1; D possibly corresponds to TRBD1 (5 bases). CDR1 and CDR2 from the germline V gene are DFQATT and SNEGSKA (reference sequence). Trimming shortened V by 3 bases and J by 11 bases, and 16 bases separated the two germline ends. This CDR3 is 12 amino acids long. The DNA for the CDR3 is TGCAGTGCTAGTCTGGGGGTCAATGTGGCTTTCTTT. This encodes CSASLGVNVAFF.

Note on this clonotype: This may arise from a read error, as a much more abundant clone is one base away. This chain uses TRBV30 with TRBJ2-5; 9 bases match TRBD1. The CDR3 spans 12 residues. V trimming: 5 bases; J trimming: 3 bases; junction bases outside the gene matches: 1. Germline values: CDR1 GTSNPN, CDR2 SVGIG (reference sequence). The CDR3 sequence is CAWDRGEETQYF. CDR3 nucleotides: TGTGCCTGGGACAGGGGGGAAGAGACCCAGTACTTC.

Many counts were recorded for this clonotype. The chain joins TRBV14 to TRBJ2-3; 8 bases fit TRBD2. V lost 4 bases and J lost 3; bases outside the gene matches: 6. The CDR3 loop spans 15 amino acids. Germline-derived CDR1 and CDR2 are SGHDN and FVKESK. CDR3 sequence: CASSLVSGGTDTQYF. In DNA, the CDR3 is TGTGCCAGCAGCCTCGTGAGCGGGGGAACAGATACGCAGTATTTT.

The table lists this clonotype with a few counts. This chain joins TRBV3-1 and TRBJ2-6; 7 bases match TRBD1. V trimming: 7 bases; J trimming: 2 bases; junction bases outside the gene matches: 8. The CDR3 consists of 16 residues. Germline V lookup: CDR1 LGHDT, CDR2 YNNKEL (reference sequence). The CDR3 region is CASTDRVVTGANVLTF. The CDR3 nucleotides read TGTGCCAGCACAGACAGGGTTGTAACTGGGGCCAACGTCCTGACTTTC.

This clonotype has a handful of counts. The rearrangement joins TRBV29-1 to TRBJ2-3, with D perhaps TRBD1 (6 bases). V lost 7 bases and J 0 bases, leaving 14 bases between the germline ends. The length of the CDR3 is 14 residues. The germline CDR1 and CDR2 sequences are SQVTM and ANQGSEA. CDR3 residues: CSAFGQGSTDTQYF. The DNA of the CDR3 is TGCAGCGCCTTTGGGCAGGGGAGCACAGATACGCAGTATTTT.

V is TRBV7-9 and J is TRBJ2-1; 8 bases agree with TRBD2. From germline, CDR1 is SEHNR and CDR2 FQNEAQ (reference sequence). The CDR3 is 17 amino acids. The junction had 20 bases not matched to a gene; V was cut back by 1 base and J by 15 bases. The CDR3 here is CASSLEWPSGPQAGRFF. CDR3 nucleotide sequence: TGTGCCAGCAGCTTAGAATGGCCTAGCGGGCCCCAGGCGGGAAGGTTCTTC.

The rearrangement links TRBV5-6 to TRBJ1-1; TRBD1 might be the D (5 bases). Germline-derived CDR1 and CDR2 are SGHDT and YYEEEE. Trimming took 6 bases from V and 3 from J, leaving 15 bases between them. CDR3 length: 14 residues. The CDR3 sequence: CASTSGRRYTEAFF. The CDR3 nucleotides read TGTGCCAGCACCTCGGGACGGAGATACACTGAAGCTTTCTTT.

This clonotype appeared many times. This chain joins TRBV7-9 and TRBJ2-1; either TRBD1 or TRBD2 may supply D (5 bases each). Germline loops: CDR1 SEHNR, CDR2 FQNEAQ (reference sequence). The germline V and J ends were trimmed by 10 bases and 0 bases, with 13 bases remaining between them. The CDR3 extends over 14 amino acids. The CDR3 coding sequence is TGTGCCACGAATGCAGGGAGCTCCTACAATGAGCAGTTCTTC. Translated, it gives CATNAGSSYNEQFF.

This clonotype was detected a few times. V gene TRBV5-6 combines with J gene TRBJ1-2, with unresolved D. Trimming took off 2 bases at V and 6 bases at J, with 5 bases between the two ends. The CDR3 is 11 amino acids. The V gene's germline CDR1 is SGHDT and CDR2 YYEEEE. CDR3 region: CASSFLDGYTF. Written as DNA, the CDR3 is TGTGCCAGCAGCTTTTTAGATGGCTACACCTTC. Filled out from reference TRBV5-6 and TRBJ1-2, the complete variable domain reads DAGVTQSPTHLIKTRGQQVTLRCSPKSGHDTVSWYQQALGQGPQFIFQYYEEEERQRGNFPDRFSGHQFPNYSSELNVNALLLGDSALYLCASSFLDGYTFGSGTRLTVV.

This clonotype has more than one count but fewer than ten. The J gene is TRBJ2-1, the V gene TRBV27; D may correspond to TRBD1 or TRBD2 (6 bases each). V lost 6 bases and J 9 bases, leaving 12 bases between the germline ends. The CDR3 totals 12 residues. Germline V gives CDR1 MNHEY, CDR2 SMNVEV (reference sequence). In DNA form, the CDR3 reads TGTGCCAGCAGGGAAGGGGGAGGTGAGCAGTTCTTC. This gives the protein CASREGGGEQFF.

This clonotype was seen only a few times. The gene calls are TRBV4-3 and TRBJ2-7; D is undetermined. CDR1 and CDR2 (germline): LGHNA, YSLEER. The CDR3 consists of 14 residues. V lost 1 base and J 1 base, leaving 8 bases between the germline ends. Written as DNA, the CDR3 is TGCGCCAGCAGCCAAGTTCCAGAGTCCTACGAGCAGTACTTC. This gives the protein CASSQVPESYEQYF.

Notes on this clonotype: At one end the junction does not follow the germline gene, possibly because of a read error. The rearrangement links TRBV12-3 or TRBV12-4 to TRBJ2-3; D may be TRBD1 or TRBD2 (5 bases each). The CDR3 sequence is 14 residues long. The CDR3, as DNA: TGTGCCAGCAGTTTAGAGGGGACCAAAGATACGCACTATTTT. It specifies CASSLEGTKDTHYF.

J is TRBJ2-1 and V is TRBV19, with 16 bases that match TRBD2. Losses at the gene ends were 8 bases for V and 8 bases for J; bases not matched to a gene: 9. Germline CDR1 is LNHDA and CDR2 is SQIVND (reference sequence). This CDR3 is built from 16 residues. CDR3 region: CASGTSGRALADEQFF. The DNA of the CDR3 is TGTGCCAGTGGGACTAGCGGGAGGGCCCTCGCTGATGAGCAGTTCTTC.

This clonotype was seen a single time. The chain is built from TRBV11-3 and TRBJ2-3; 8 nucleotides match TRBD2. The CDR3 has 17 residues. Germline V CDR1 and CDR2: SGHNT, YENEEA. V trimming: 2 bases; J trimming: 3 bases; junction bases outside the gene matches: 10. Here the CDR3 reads CASSLRSGGPKTDTQYF. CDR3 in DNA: TGTGCCAGCAGCTTAAGGTCGGGGGGGCCCAAAACAGATACGCAGTATTTT.